A single sample gave rise to the 8 T cell receptor beta chains below, sequenced in a study of CD8 T cells in ankylosing spondylitis. TCRdb reprocessed the 5' RACE reads via MiXCR and lists one record per CDR3 protein. Here the sample spans around 130,000 distinct CDR3 sequences, over 6% being singletons. The sequenced material came from blood, either unsorted or a sorted T cell fraction (not recorded which). The receptor source for this set is a male donor with ankylosing spondylitis or in good health (not recorded which).

This clonotype was found many times. The chain uses TRBV7-2 and TRBJ1-1; 7 bases line up with TRBD1. There are 13 residues in the CDR3. V lost 5 bases and J lost 5; bases outside the gene matches: 5. CDR1 SGHTA and CDR2 FQGNSA come from the germline V gene. CDR3 nucleotides: TGTGCCAGCAGCGCCCAGGGGGAGACTGAAGCTTTCTTT. The encoded protein is CASSAQGETEAFF.

There are many counts of this clonotype. The gene calls are TRBV12-3 or TRBV12-4 and TRBJ2-7; a possible D gene is TRBD2 (5 bases). V gave up 6 bases and J gave up 4 bases, with 22 bases separating them. This CDR3 region has 16 residues. CDR3 DNA sequence: TGTGCCAGCAGCGGAGGTAGATCCGCCAGGATTTACGAGCAGTACTTC. This gives the protein CASSGGRSARIYEQYF.

This clonotype came up a few times. The CDR3 sequence: CASSLSPPGRDAHEQYF. CDR3 in DNA: TGCGCCAGCAGCTTGTCACCACCGGGGCGGGACGCCCACGAGCAGTACTTC. V gene TRBV5-1 combines with J gene TRBJ2-7; D possibly corresponds to TRBD2 (6 bases). This CDR3 is built from 17 residues. V gave up 1 base and J gave up 5 bases, with 22 bases separating them. The germline V gene encodes CDR1 SGHRS and CDR2 YFSETQ.

This clonotype has a handful of counts. The rearrangement links TRBV18 to TRBJ2-3; D unresolved. Between the trimmed V and J ends, which lost 2 bases and 5 bases, there was a span of 5 bases. CDR3 length: 12 residues. CDR1 and CDR2 from the germline V gene are KGHSH and LQKENI. Written as DNA, the CDR3 is TGTGCCAGCTCACCATATGTAGATACGCAGTATTTT. It is translated as CASSPYVDTQYF.

This clonotype was observed many times. The J gene is TRBJ2-2, the V gene TRBV3-1; TRBD2 agrees at 12 bases. This CDR3 has 18 residues. Trimming removed 1 base from V and 1 base from J; junction bases left unmatched: 4. Germline V gene lookup returns CDR1 LGHDT and CDR2 YNNKEL (reference sequence). CDR3 sequence: CASSQGGLAGRNTGELFF. The CDR3 bases are TGTGCCAGCAGCCAAGGTGGACTAGCGGGGCGGAACACCGGGGAGCTGTTTTTT.

In its sample, this clonotype was seen many times. The J gene is TRBJ2-1, the V gene TRBV12-3 or TRBV12-4, with D uncertain. V lost 7 bases, J lost 0 bases, and 4 bases lay in between. This CDR3 spans 12 amino acids. Written as DNA, the CDR3 is TGTGCCAGCAAGAGCTCCTACAATGAGCAGTTCTTC. Protein sequence: CASKSSYNEQFF.

This clonotype was detected many times. The V gene is TRBV7-8, the J gene TRBJ1-5; D is uncertain. The V gene lost 4 bases and the J gene lost 7 bases, with 11 bases spanning the gap. Per the germline V gene, CDR1 is SGHVS and CDR2 is FQNEAQ. The CDR3 totals 13 residues. CDR3 bases: TGTGCCAGCAGCTCCTTTTTGGGGCAGCCCCAGCATTTT. Translating gives CASSSFLGQPQHF.

This clonotype appeared many times. The chain combines TRBV6-5 with TRBJ2-3; D possibly corresponds to TRBD1 (5 bases). Germline V CDR1 and CDR2: MNHEY, SVGAGI. V lost 2 bases and J 1 base, leaving 19 bases between the germline ends. This CDR3 contains 18 residues. CDR3 in amino acids: CASSYRLVNGAGTDTQYF. The CDR3 coding sequence is TGTGCCAGCAGTTACCGCCTCGTGAATGGGGCCGGCACAGATACGCAGTATTTT.